This T cell receptor (beta chain) was sequenced during a study of blood T cell repertoires in COVID-19 (TCRdb year 2020). With respect to the entire study: Collaborator samples came from the United States, Italy and Spain and covered acute and convalescent phases of COVID-19. The prospective study material was composed of cDNA or gDNA derived from T cells, B-cell-depleted T cells, or PBMCs. Deeply sampled blood TCRbeta repertoires from subjects exposed to, actively infected with, or recovered from COVID-19 were included in the dataset. The repertoires were released in a freely available public database meant as a resource for research on the immune response to SARS-CoV-2. The samples were drawn from the first 160 participants of the ongoing ImmuneRACE study and from 1,254 subjects provided by 6 global collaborators. Sample metadata almost always included a de-identified subject ID, COVID-19 status, age in years and sex. HLA class I and class II types, where available, came from metadata supplied by the sample provider rather than from assay-based typing.

Points the paper makes about the study in general: Clinical and demographic metadata were provided uncurated, with the amount varying by source and participant.

TCRbeta CDR3 regions were amplified from genomic DNA using the immunoSEQ Assay, a bias-controlled multiplex PCR. Under the source paper's analysis protocol: Within the assay, amplification of reference gene primers was used to estimate how many nucleated cells each sample contained. To quantify the absolute abundance of each unique TCRbeta CDR3 rearrangement, sequence reads were collapsed and filtered. For each sample, productive Simpson clonality was calculated as the square root of Simpson's diversity index over productive rearrangements. The immuneACCESS repertoire file appears here via TCRdb, limited to in-frame rearrangements. These files lack a portion of the clones; in checked studies, under half of the deficit traces to unresolved V genes, and the cause of the others is not known. The D gene and trimming were derived from the DNA, and the V and J assignments and clone size from that table. The sample yields roughly 120,000 clones; 85% were counted once. The ten largest account for about 3% of the sample.

One collaborating source in Seattle enrolled patients while the patients were actively infected and followed the patients over time throughout the course of disease. Each collaborating institution followed its own protocols to collect whole blood in K2EDTA tubes. For TCRbeta analysis, collaborator samples were shipped as frozen whole blood, as isolated PBMCs, or as DNA extracted from either sample type. The germline V gene encodes CDR1 SGHTA and CDR2 FQGNSA. Inclusive of the bounding cysteine and phenylalanine, the CDR3 is 14 residues long. Just the 42-base CDR3 DNA is kept, in frame starting at base 1. The V end gives up 7 bases and the J end 2 bases, leaving 6 bases in the junction not matched to a gene. A word on this clone: The antigen it binds to is not known. No base quality information exists; no much larger clone differs at one position.

The sample taken for sequencing was peripheral blood. The chain employs TRBV7-2 and TRBJ2-5; 8 central nucleotides agree with TRBD1. The TCR comes from an elderly woman with COVID-19, enrolled during active disease. The bases read TGTGCCAGCATCCCGAGGACAGGGCAAGAGACCCAGTACTTC. Its protein reads: CASIPRTGQETQYF.